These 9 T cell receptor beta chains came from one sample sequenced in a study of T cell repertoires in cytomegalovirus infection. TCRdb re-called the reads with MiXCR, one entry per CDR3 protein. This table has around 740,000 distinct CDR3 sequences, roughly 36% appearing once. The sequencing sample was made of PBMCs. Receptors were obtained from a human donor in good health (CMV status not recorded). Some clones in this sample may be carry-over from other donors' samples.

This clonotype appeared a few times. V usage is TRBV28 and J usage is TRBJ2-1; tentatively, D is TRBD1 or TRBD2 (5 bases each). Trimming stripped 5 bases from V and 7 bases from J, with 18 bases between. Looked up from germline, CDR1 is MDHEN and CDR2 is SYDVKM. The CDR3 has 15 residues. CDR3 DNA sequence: TGTGCCAGCAGTCAGCAGGGTCGGAGGCAGAATGAGCAGTTCTTC. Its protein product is CASSQQGRRQNEQFF.

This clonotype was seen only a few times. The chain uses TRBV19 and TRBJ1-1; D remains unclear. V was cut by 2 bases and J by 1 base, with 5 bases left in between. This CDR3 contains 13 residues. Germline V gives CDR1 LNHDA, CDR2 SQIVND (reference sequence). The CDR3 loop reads CASSIYWNTEAFF. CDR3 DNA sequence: TGTGCCAGTAGTATATACTGGAACACTGAAGCTTTCTTT.

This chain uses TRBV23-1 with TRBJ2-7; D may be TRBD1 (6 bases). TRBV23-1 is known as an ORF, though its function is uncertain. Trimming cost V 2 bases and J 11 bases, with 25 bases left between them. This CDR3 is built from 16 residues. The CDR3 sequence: CASSQPEGQGKGEKYF. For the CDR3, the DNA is TGCGCCAGCAGTCAACCCGAAGGGCAGGGGAAGGGAGAGAAGTACTTC.

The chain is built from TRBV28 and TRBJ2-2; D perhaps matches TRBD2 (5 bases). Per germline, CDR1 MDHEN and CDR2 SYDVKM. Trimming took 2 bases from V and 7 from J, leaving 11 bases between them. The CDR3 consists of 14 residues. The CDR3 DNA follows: TGTGCCAGCAGTTTAGAGGGTTCGGGCGGGGAGCTGTTTTTT. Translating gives CASSLEGSGGELFF.

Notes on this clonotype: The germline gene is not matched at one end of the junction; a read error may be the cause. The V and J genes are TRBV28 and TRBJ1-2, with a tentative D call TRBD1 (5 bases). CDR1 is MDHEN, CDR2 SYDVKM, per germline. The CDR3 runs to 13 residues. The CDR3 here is CASSGFRDYGYPF. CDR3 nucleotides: TGTGCCAGCAGTGGATTTCGGGACTATGGCTATCCCTTC.

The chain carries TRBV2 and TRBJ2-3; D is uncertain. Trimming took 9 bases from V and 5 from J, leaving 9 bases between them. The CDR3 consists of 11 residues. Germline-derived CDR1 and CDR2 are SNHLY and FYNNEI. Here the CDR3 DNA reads TGTGCCAGGAGAGAGCGAGATACGCAGTATTTT. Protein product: CARRERDTQYF.

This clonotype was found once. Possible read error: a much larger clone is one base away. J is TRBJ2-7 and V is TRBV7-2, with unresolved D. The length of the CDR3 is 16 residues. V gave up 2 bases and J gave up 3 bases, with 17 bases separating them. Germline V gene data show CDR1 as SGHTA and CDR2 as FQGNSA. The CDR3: CASSLSRQHGVYEQYF. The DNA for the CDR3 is TGTGCCAGCAGCTTAAGCCGACAACATGGGGTCTACGAGCAGTACTTC.

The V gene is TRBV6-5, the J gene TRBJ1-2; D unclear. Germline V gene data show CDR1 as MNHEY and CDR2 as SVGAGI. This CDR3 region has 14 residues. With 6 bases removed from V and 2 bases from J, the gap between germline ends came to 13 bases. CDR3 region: CASSQAPSNYGYTF. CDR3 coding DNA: TGTGCCAGCAGCCAGGCTCCTAGCAACTATGGCTACACCTTC.

This CDR3 reads CASSPSTEAKNIQYF. CDR3 DNA: TGTGCCAGCAGCCCCTCCACGGAAGCCAAAAACATTCAGTACTTC. The rearrangement joins TRBV12-3 or TRBV12-4 to TRBJ2-4, with D hard to call. The CDR3 extends over 15 amino acids. Trimming removed 6 bases at V and 0 bases at J, with 12 bases between.